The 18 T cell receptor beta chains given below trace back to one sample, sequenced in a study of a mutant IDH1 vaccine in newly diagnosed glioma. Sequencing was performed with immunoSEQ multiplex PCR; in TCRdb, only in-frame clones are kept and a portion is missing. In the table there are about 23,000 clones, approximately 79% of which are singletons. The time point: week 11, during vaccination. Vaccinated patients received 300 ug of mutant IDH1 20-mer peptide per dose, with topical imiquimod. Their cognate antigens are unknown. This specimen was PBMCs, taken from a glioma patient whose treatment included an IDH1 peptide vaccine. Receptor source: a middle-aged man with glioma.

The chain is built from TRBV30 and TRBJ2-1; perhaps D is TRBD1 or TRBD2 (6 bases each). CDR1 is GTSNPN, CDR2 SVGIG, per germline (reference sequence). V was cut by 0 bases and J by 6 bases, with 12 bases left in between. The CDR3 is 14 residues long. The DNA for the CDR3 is TGTGCCTGGAGTGTAGGGGGGATTGGCAATGAGCAGTTCTTC. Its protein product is CAWSVGGIGNEQFF.

Here the CDR3 reads CASSDGGARFPGELFF. In nucleotides, the CDR3 is TGTGCCAGCAGTGATGGCGGGGCGAGGTTTCCCGGGGAGCTGTTTTTT. The rearrangement links TRBV6-1 to TRBJ2-2; TRBD2 might be the D (6 bases). V was clipped by 3 bases and J by 6 bases, with 17 bases between them. Per germline, CDR1 MNHNS and CDR2 SASEGT. The CDR3 has 16 residues.

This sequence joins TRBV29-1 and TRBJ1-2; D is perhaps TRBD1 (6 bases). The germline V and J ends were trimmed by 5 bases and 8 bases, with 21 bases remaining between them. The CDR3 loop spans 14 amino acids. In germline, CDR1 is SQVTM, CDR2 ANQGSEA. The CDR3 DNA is TGCAGCGTTTCCCCGCCAGGAGGGGGTGACGGCTACACCTTC. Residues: CSVSPPGGGDGYTF.

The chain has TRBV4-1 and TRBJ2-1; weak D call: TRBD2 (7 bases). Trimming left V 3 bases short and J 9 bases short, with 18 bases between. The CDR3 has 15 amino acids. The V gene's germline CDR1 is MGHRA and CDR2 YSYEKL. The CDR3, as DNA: TGCGCCAGCAGCCAGGAGGGGGGGGAGGTTGGTGAGCAGTTCTTC. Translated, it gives CASSQEGGEVGEQFF.

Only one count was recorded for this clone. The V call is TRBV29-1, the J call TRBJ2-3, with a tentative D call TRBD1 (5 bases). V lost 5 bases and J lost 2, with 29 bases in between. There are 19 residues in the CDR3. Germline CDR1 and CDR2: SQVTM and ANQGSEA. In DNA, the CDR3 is TGCAGCGTTCCACGTCGTAGTTTGGTTAAGGGGCTGTTCACAGATACGCAGTATTTT. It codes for CSVPRRSLVKGLFTDTQYF.

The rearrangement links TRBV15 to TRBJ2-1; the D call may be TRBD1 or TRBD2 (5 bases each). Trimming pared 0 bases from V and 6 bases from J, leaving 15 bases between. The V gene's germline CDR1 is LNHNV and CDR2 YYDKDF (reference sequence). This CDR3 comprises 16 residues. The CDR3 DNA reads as TGTGCCACCAGCAGAGAAATCCCAGGGAGCGGCAATGAGCAGTTCTTC. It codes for CATSREIPGSGNEQFF.

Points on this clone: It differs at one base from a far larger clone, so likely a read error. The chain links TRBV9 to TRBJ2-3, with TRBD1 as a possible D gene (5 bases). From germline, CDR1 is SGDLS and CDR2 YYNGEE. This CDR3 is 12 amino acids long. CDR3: CASSGHTGTQYF. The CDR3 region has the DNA TGTGCCAGCAGCGGACACACAGGTACGCAGTATTTT.

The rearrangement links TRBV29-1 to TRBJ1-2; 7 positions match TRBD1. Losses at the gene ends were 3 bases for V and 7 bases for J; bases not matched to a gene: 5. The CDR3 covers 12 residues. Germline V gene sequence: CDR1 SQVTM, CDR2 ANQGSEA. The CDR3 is CSVEQGDGGYTF. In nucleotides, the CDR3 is TGCAGCGTTGAGCAGGGGGATGGTGGCTACACCTTC.

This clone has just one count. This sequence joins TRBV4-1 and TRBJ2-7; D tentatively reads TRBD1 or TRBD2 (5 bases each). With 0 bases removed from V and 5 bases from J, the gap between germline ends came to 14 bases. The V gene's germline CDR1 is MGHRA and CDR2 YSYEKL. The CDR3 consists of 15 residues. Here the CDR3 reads CASSQEYRSGDEQYF. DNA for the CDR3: TGCGCCAGCAGCCAAGAGTACAGGTCCGGGGACGAGCAGTACTTC.

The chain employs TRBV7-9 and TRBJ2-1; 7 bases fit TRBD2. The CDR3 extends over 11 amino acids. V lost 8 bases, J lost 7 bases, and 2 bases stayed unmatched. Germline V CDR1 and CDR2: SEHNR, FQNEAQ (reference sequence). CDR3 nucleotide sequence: TGTGCCAGCGAGCGGGGTAATGAGCAGTTCTTC. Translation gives CASERGNEQFF.

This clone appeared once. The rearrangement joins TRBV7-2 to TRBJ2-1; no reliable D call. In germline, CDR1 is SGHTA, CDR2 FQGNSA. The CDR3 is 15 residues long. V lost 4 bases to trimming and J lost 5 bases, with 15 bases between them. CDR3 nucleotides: TGTGCCAGCAGCTCCCTGGCAATAGTGGACAATGAGCAGTTCTTC. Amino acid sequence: CASSSLAIVDNEQFF.

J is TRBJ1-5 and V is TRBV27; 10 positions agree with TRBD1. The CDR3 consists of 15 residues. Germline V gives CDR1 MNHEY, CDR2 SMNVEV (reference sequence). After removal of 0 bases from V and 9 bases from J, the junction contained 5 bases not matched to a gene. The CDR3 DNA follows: TGTGCCAGCAGTTTATCTCCGGGACAGGGGAGGCCCCAGCATTTT. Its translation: CASSLSPGQGRPQHF.

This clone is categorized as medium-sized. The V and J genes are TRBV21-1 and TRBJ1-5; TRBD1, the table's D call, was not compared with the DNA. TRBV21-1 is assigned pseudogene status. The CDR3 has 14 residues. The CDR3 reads CASRCTGTHQPQHF. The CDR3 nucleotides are TGTGCCAGCAGGTGTACAGGGACCCATCAGCCCCAGCATTTT.

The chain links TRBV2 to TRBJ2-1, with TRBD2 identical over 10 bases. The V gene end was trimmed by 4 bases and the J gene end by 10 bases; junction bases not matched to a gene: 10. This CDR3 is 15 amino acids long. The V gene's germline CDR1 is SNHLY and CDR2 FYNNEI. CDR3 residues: CASSVLSGRAGEQFF. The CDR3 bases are TGTGCCAGCAGTGTGCTCAGCGGGAGGGCCGGGGAGCAGTTCTTC.

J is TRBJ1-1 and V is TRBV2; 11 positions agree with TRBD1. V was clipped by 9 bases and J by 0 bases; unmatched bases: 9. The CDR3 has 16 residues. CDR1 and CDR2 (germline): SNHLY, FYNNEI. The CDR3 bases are TGTGCCAGAACCGGGACAGGGGGTATTATGAACACTGAAGCTTTCTTT. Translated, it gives CARTGTGGIMNTEAFF.

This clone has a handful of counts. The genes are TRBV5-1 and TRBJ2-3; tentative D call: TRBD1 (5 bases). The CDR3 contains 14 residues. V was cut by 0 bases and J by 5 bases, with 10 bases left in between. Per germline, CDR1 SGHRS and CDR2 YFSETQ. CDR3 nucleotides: TGCGCCAGCAGCTTGGGACAGAGGAGAGATACGCAGTATTTT. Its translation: CASSLGQRRDTQYF.

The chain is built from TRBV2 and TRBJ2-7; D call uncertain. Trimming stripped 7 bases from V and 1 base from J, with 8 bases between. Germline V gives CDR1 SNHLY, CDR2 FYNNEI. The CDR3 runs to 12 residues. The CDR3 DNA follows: TGTGCCAGCAAGGTGGGGTCCTACGAGCAGTACGTC. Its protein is CASKVGSYEQYV.

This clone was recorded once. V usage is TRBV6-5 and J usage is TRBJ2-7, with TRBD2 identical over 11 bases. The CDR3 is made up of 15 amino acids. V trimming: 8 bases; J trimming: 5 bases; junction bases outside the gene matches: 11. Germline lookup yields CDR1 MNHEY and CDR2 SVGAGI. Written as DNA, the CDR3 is TGTGCCAGCTCCCCTAGTCTAGCGGGAGGTAACGAGCAGTACGTC. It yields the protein CASSPSLAGGNEQYV.